One sample yielded the 16 T cell receptor beta chains listed below, sequenced in a study of beta chain features in type 1 diabetes (dated by TCRdb to 2016 to 2019). General study outcomes and caveats: A moderate but significant shortening of TCRB CDR3 length was observed in type 1 diabetes patients in all four CD4+ subsets.

The antigens of these receptors remain unknown. Library method: the immunoSEQ multiplex PCR assay. The entire isolated RNA was reverse transcribed using the High Capacity cDNA Reverse Transcription Kit, and thus expressed TCRB transcripts were sequenced. In TCRdb, the immuneACCESS table is reduced to in-frame sequences with V and J assigned. These tables do not hold every clone; where another copy was compared, an unresolved V gene accounts for under half, and the others remain unexplained. This sample has 130,000 or so clones in its table, and 17% of those were observed once. About 2.4% of the sample belongs to the ten largest clones. The sample comprised central memory CD4+ T cells from blood. These receptors all come from a young man with type 1 diabetes.

This clone was detected only a few times. The chain recombines TRBV18 with TRBJ1-4; D uncertain. This CDR3 has 14 residues. The V gene's germline CDR1 is KGHSH and CDR2 LQKENI. V dropped 1 base and J dropped 0 bases, with 3 bases sitting between them. The CDR3 nucleotides read TGTGCCAGCTCACCACAGTCAACTAATGAAAAACTGTTTTTT. Encoded protein: CASSPQSTNEKLFF.

This clone was counted a few times. This rearrangement joins TRBV6-5 to TRBJ2-3; a possible D gene is TRBD2 (5 bases). CDR3 size: 14 residues. Germline loops: CDR1 MNHEY, CDR2 SVGAGI. The V end was cut by 5 bases, the J end by 2 bases, with 11 bases between. CDR3 in amino acids: CASSLTSPTDTQYF. The CDR3 coding sequence is TGTGCCAGCAGTCTAACTAGTCCCACAGATACGCAGTATTTT.

A few counts support this clone. The chain recombines TRBV5-1 with TRBJ2-7, with TRBD1 identical over 8 bases. V lost 0 bases, J lost 6 bases, and 5 bases stayed unmatched. Germline CDR1 is SGHRS and CDR2 is YFSETQ. The CDR3 totals 14 residues. The CDR3 nucleotides read TGCGCCAGCAGCTTGGGACAGGGGAGCGTCGAGCAGTACTTC. As protein: CASSLGQGSVEQYF.

This clone was seen a few times. The chain carries TRBV5-4 and TRBJ2-5, with 8 bases that match TRBD1. Germline V gene data show CDR1 as SGHNT and CDR2 as YYREEE (reference sequence). The CDR3 is made up of 14 amino acids. The trim removed 10 bases at V and 5 bases at J, leaving 13 bases unmatched. The chain's CDR3 is CALYSQTGEETQYF. CDR3 sequence (DNA): TGTGCCCTCTATTCCCAGACAGGGGAGGAGACCCAGTACTTC.

This rearrangement joins TRBV6-6 to TRBJ2-7; 7 bases match TRBD1. J gave up 0 bases and V 6 bases, and 2 bases lay outside the gene matches. This CDR3 region has 13 residues. Germline CDR1 reads MNHNY; CDR2 reads SVGAGI (reference sequence). This CDR3 reads CASSRGSSYEQYF. In DNA form, the CDR3 reads TGTGCCAGCAGCAGGGGGAGCTCCTACGAGCAGTACTTC.

There are a few counts of this clone. The gene calls are TRBV7-8 and TRBJ2-1; 8 bases are shared with TRBD1. V lost 2 bases, J lost 4 bases, and 7 bases stayed unmatched. Germline loops: CDR1 SGHVS, CDR2 FQNEAQ. The CDR3 runs 16 residues. The CDR3 DNA reads TGTGCCAGCAGCTTATCCACAGGGGGGATTTACAATGAGCAGTTCTTC. It specifies CASSLSTGGIYNEQFF.

This chain connects TRBV9 to TRBJ2-3; TRBD2 is a possible D gene (7 bases). The CDR3 length is 16 residues. CDR1 is SGDLS and CDR2 is YYNGEE in the germline V gene. V was pared by 2 bases and J by 4 bases, with 17 bases between. The CDR3 here is CASSVMGGGPSDTQYF. The CDR3 region has the DNA TGTGCCAGCAGCGTGATGGGCGGGGGCCCTTCAGATACGCAGTATTTT.

V gene TRBV2 combines with J gene TRBJ1-1; D gene unclear. The germline CDR1 and CDR2 sequences are SNHLY and FYNNEI. V lost 6 bases, J lost 2 bases, and 7 bases lay in between. The CDR3 consists of 12 residues. The CDR3 DNA sequence: TGTGCCAGCAGGGAGGATAACACTGAAGCTTTCTTT. Residues: CASREDNTEAFF.

The chain joins TRBV10-3 to TRBJ2-7, with a tentative D call TRBD2 (5 bases). Germline V gives CDR1 ENHRY, CDR2 SYGVKD. V dropped 11 bases and J dropped 3 bases, with 20 bases sitting between them. The CDR3 totals 14 residues. CDR3 sequence: CASRDGGRLYEQYF. CDR3 DNA: TGTGCCTCTCGAGACGGAGGCCGCCTCTACGAGCAGTACTTC.

This clone was counted only a few times. The chain has TRBV7-2 and TRBJ2-5; 9 bases fit TRBD2. This CDR3 has 15 amino acids. V was pared by 1 base and J by 4 bases, with 4 bases of the junction left unmatched. CDR1 and CDR2 from the germline V gene are SGHTA and FQGNSA. The DNA for the CDR3 is TGTGCCAGCAGCTTAGGGCGGGGGGGCCGAGAGACCCAGTACTTC. This translates into CASSLGRGGRETQYF.

In regard to this clone: One end of the junction fails to match germline, which may point to a read error. The chain has TRBV2 and TRBJ2-1; D is ambiguous. From germline, CDR1 is SNHLY and CDR2 FYNNEI. The CDR3 has 12 amino acids. The CDR3 loop reads CASSLWTPPVIF. The CDR3 region has the DNA TGTGCCAGCAGTCTATGGACCCCCCCTGTAATCTTC.

The chain employs TRBV11-2 and TRBJ1-2; D call uncertain. V lost 0 bases and J lost 7, with 15 bases in between. CDR1 is SGHAT, CDR2 FQNNGV, per germline. The CDR3 has 15 residues. The CDR3 bases are TGTGCCAGCAGCTTAGATCGCAGGACTAATACTGGCTACACCTTC. It yields the protein CASSLDRRTNTGYTF.

V usage is TRBV6-1 and J usage is TRBJ2-7; D might be TRBD1 (5 bases). The CDR3 length is 12 residues. V lost 6 bases and J lost 9, with 15 bases in between. Germline CDR1 MNHNS, CDR2 SASEGT. The CDR3 loop reads CASSQATVGQYF. CDR3 DNA sequence: TGTGCCAGCAGCCAAGCGACAGTTGGGCAGTACTTC.

This clone showed up just a few times. This chain connects TRBV5-6 to TRBJ2-5, with D tentatively TRBD2 (6 bases). This CDR3 contains 14 residues. CDR1 SGHDT and CDR2 YYEEEE come from the germline V gene. Trimming pared 0 bases from V and 5 bases from J, leaving 11 bases between. The CDR3 DNA reads TGTGCCAGCAGCTTGGCGCGGGGTCGGGAGACCCAGTACTTC. As protein: CASSLARGRETQYF.

This clone came up a few times. The V and J genes are TRBV21-1 and TRBJ1-5. TRBV21-1 is tagged as a pseudogene. This CDR3 is built from 16 residues. The CDR3 protein is CASSKENRLIGQPQHF. CDR3 sequence (DNA): TGTGCCAGCAGCAAAGAGAACAGACTTATTGGGCAGCCCCAGCATTTT.

The chain carries TRBV29-1 and TRBJ1-1; 8 nucleotides line up with TRBD1. This CDR3 is built from 12 residues. V shed 7 bases, J shed 2 bases, and the junction held 3 bases outside the gene matches. Germline CDR1 and CDR2: SQVTM and ANQGSEA. As DNA, the CDR3 is TGCAGCGGGGGACAGGTAAACACTGAAGCTTTCTTT. The encoded protein is CSGGQVNTEAFF. Variable domain in full (rest from reference TRBV29-1 and TRBJ1-1): SAVISQKPSRDICQRGTSLTIQCQVDSQVTMMFWYRQQPGQSLTLIATANQGSEATYESGFVIDKFPISRPNLTFSTLTVSNMSPEDSSIYLCSGGQVNTEAFFGQGTRLTVV.